The clone carrying this T cell receptor (beta chain) was seen a handful of times. The PCR was carried out with 60 Vbeta primers and 13 Jbeta primers. Sequencing used immunoSEQ multiplex PCR; TCRdb keeps in-frame clones, though not all of them. The top ten hold over 3% of the sample, which has over 80,000 clones, about three quarters seen once. This sample was taken from a study of cytomegalovirus exposure and HLA in healthy donors. Trimming removed 1 base from V and 1 base from J, with 13 bases in between. Germline V gene lookup returns CDR1 SGHTA and CDR2 FQGTGA. The CDR3 has 17 amino acids. Sequenced input: PBMCs. The clonotype originates from a man between 35 and 55 years old in good health and CMV-seronegative. This rearrangement joins TRBV7-3 to TRBJ2-2; maybe TRBD2 (6 bases). CDR3 coding DNA: TGTGCCAGCAGCTTAAGGGTTGGGCGGGGGAACACCGGGGAGCTGTTTTTT. Its translation is CASSLRVGRGNTGELFF.